The text below deals with one T cell receptor (beta chain). What it binds is not known. This specimen comes from a study of chemoradiotherapy in HPV16-positive cancers. Study-level findings and limits: Non-HPV-specific T cells did not expand in tumors during treatment, whereas candidate HPV-specific clones and E7-related motifs did.

TCRdb's table, derived via immunoSEQ multiplex PCR, lists solely in-frame clones and lacks some. The sample lists roughly 7,300 clones; around 80% were seen once. The CDR3 contains 15 residues. V gave up 1 base and J gave up 3 bases; unmatched junction bases: 3. CDR1 is SGHRS, CDR2 YFSETQ, per germline. The biological material was taken from a patient who underwent chemoradiotherapy. The gene calls are TRBV5-1 and TRBJ2-7; 11 bases agree with TRBD2. The sequence was collected from a human donor with HPV-associated anogenital cancer. The CDR3 nucleotides read TGCGCCAGCAGCTTGCTAGCGGGGGGTGACTACGAGCAGTACTTC. Translation gives CASSLLAGGDYEQYF.